This T cell receptor beta chain was found in a study of cytomegalovirus exposure and HLA in healthy donors (dated by TCRdb to the late 2010s). Describing the broader study: In an earlier analysis of 587 of the donors, approximately 300 Gb of sequence data and just under 120 million unique TCR beta sequences from about 190 million T cells were reported. An early release that covered approximately 600 HLA-typed donors contained 300 to 350 gigabases of sequencing data and about 84 million unique TCR sequences. The genetic ancestry cluster associated with self-reported Caucasian donors included about 81% of the roughly 410 genotyped donors. The study aimed to test whether signatures of past pathogen exposure could be identified by cataloging public T cell receptors. The study profiled the T cell repertoires of under 850 subjects by immunosequencing and related them to cytomegalovirus serostatus. Besides the first cohort of 500 to 700 subjects, a separate validation cohort made up of roughly 120 different subjects was used. To predict cytomegalovirus infection status, the study combined high-throughput TCR immunosequencing, statistical association of individual TCRs with disease status, and machine learning. A later analysis re-examined previously published TCR beta repertoires from just over 650 donors and added high-resolution HLA genotyping to investigate patterns of TCR occurrence. Rather than drawing on any new phenotypic data, the later analysis identified candidate immune exposures from TCR beta sequences and the way those sequences occurred across donors. To decide whether each TCR beta V gene segment behaved as functional or pseudogenic, an earlier analysis of 587 of the donors relied on high-throughput TCR beta sequencing. Donor age, sex, ethnicity and CMV serostatus were collected together with the repertoire data. A later genetic analysis took genome-wide SNP genotypes for about 65% of the 666 donors and used that subset as a discovery cohort. All discovery cohort repertoires had been generated using a single sequencing platform. HLA typing included class I and class II loci at four-digit resolution. The number of donors typed differed by locus, with roughly 629-640 for A, B, C, DRB1 and DQB1, around 520 for DQA1, about 610 for DPA1, and around 450 for DPB1. About five DR-DQ haplotypes were treated as single units for association and clustering because of strong linkage in the cohort. Across some 400 genotyped donors of the cohort, an average of 235,054 unique TCR beta nucleotide sequences per donor were sequenced, and roughly 20% of those sequences were non-productive.

What the work shows at the level of the full study, not this receptor alone: Most TCR sequences were seen in very few donors, while some public TCRs were found in many individuals. A later genetic analysis associated a missense DCLRE1C variant with V-gene and J-gene trimming of TCR beta chains, and an independent cohort replicated the association. The earlier analysis of approximately 560 of the donors excluded over 15 rarely observed V segments, including chromosome 9 orphons, because counts were too low. Roughly uniform sequencing depth across donors was assumed in presence/absence analyses, although this assumption may not hold. Assigning TCR associations to individual alleles was difficult when HLA alleles, especially DR and DQ, strongly co-occurred. Correlated functional status among segregating V segments might reflect linkage disequilibrium, but an unknown experimental factor could not be ruled out. A further reported finding was that TCR beta sequences accurately predicted the HLA-A and HLA-B alleles for most subjects in the first cohort. According to a later analysis, most CMV-associated TCR beta chains appeared to be HLA-restricted, and the HLA associations seemed to be driven largely by CMV exposure. The only immune exposure information available for the cohort was CMV serostatus. A total of 150 or so TCR beta chains were listed by the study as associated with cytomegalovirus. A few of the identified cytomegalovirus-associated TCR beta chains were confirmed in vitro to be specific for cytomegalovirus antigens. A cluster of highly shared sequence variants was judged likely to be a technical artifact of the sequencing pipeline. In this cohort, only TCR beta chains were sequenced, and detectable features were limited by the absence of alpha or paired-chain data. The 87-base-pair reads could not distinguish some IMGT-functional V segments, including TRBV6-2 and TRBV6-3, so those segments were excluded. A later analysis found that HLA-associated TCR beta chains were more clonally expanded and had lower generation probabilities than equally common non-associated chains. According to the authors, the approach could potentially be generalized to other disease states and immunological phenotypes. Broadly in line with IMGT annotations, most TCR beta V segments showed up in productive rearrangements about 87% or about 30% of the time in an earlier analysis of a few hundred of the donors. At a false discovery rate of 0.05, a later analysis linked 16,000 or so TCR beta sequences to specific HLA alleles. HLA typing was unavailable for some donors at each locus, so association tests used only the typed subset. According to a later analysis, parvovirus B19, influenza, CMV and Epstein-Barr virus appeared linked to several top co-occurrence clusters. Compared with the approximately 670-donor mean, donors in an Asian-associated ancestry cluster had fewer N-insertions in productive TCRs, according to a later genetic analysis. In both the original and validation cohorts, the classifier was reported to diagnose cytomegalovirus status with high specificity and sensitivity. A later analysis found that TCR association rates varied across HLA loci, with DRB1 alleles showing the most associated TCRs and HLA-C alleles the fewest.

Taken from the germline V gene (reference sequence), the CDR1 and CDR2 loops are LNHDA and SQIVND. V is pruned by 3 bases and J by 2 bases, leaving 3 bases of the junction without a gene match. The CDR3, cysteine through phenylalanine, is 17 amino acids long. Only the CDR3 region is kept as DNA, spanning 51 bases read in frame from base 1. About this clone itself: The antigen it binds to is not known. No quality values exist for individual bases; no much larger clone is one base distant.

Libraries were constructed by the immunoSEQ multiplex PCR assay. For the multiplex PCR, a mixture combining 60 forward primers for TCR Vbeta segments and 13 reverse primers for TCR Jbeta segments was used. A multiplex PCR assay on genomic DNA amplified the CDR3 region of rearranged TCR beta genes. The amplified TCR beta libraries were sequenced on the Illumina HiSeq System as 87-base-pair reads. The study's own analysis went as follows. A later analysis tallied roughly 80 million unique TCR beta chains across the 600 to 700 repertoires, and about 10 million of those chains were shared by two or more donors. A nearest-neighbor algorithm error-corrected the raw reads and collapsed the reads into unique sequences, merging closely related sequences to remove PCR and sequencing errors. Alignment of CDR3 sequences to IMGT reference sequences was used to assign V, D and J gene segments. For a sequence to be retained, a match of at least six nucleotides was required to both a V gene segment and a J gene segment. Rearrangements were called productive when the CDR3 lacked stop codons and stayed in frame with V and J; all others were non-productive. Following IMGT convention, CDR3 was defined as the stretch from the second conserved V-encoded cysteine to the conserved J-encoded phenylalanine. The earlier analysis of 587 of the donors excluded sequences that lacked an unambiguous match to a single V gene segment. An earlier analysis of some 500 of the donors classified V segments as functional when productive rearrangements were above 56.7% and as segregating when the standard deviation between donors was above 5%. A statistical classification framework was developed to diagnose cytomegalovirus status using the catalog of TCR beta chain sequences. In a later analysis, V and J genes were assigned by comparing TCR nucleotide sequences against IMGT/GENE-DB human TR gene sequences. In a later analysis, CDR3 sequences and most-parsimonious VDJ recombination scenarios were assigned using the TCRdist pipeline. In a later analysis, each TCR beta chain was defined by its CDR3 amino acid sequence together with its V-gene family, and reads lacking a unique V-gene family were excluded. To address suspected cross-contamination and a sequencing artifact, a later analysis removed roughly 640 highly shared, low-generation-probability nucleotide sequences. In a later analysis, a clonal expansion index was calculated for each public chain from normalized within-repertoire ranks of inferred template counts. In a later analysis, generation probabilities were computed with a VDJ recombination model fitted to out-of-frame rearrangements, and the resulting probabilities were checked against IGoR. A later analysis scored TCR-TCR, TCR-HLA and TCR-CMV co-occurrence with hypergeometric tests, applying a repertoire-size bias correction to TCR pairs. To estimate false discovery rates, a later analysis permuted the HLA or CMV assignments 20 times. In a later analysis, co-occurring TCRs were grouped using DBSCAN, and TCRdist sequence similarity was added for clustering within HLA-allele-positive subsets. Co-occurrence clustering excluded repertoires with fewer than 30,000 or more than 120,000 public chains, plus five with anomalous nucleotide sharing. TCRdb obtained this table from immuneACCESS and retained in-frame rearrangements with V and J assigned. These tables miss some clones; where compared with another copy, unresolved V genes account for less than half of the shortfall, and the remainder is unexplained. V, J and clone size were drawn from that table, and D and trimming were deduced from the DNA. Present in this sample are approximately 170,000 clones, about 62% of which were seen just once. Of the sample, 2.5% to 3% falls within the top ten clones.

The cohort was made up of roughly 670 healthy bone marrow donors. At the time of sampling, every cohort member was nominally healthy, though immune exposures that went unrecorded were likely present. The donor was CMV seronegative and was included in the group of a few hundred seronegative cohort members. A peripheral blood sample was provided by each donor, and peripheral blood mononuclear cells were used for TCR beta sequencing. The Qiagen DNeasy Blood Extraction Kit was used to extract genomic DNA from the blood cell samples. This clonotype originated in a man in his forties in good health and CMV-seronegative. The sample consisted of PBMCs. The chain employs TRBV19 and TRBJ2-3, with TRBD2 matching 15 junction bases. At the DNA level, the sequence is TGTGCCAGTAGTATCGGGACTAGCGGGGGGTACACAGATACGCAGTATTTT. This yields the protein CASSIGTSGGYTDTQYF.